This is a list of T cell receptor beta chains from one sample in a study of shared clonotypes between healthy human individuals. Profiled with immunoSEQ multiplex PCR; TCRdb holds only in-frame clones, not every one. This sample yields about 650,000 clones, of which roughly 96% are seen a single time; 0.11% belongs to the top ten. The sample taken for sequencing was naive CD8+ T cells sorted from blood. These TCRs come from a woman aged 25 to 39 in good health. The CDR3 runs from the conserved cysteine through the conserved F or W.

TRBV2 CATWTPGQGTIQYF
TRBV5-6 CASSSAAYEQYF
TRBV4-1 CASSQAGVEQYF
TRBV7-9 CASSLDSTGTTTAYEQYF
TRBV4-2 CASSQEGWRTNEKLFF
TRBV6-1 CASSEDIQGVYGYTF
TRBV19 CASKPGLGGNEQFF
TRBV5-1 CASSLFGRGTDTQYF
TRBV15 CATSREGGQPQHF
TRBV27 CASSFGGNTEAFF
TRBV23-1 CASSHWPGQKAYSNQPQHF
TRBV7-9 CASSPPSSGRSHEQYF
TRBV6-5 CASSYSKSGNTIYF
TRBV11-2 CASSQGLAARAYEQYF
TRBV5-6 CASILTGGMNTEAFF
TRBV11-2 CASSLGVRAYEQYF
TRBV19 CASSIATWETQYF
TRBV5-1 CASSLVESYNEQFF
TRBV25-1 CASSGLDRGWEKLFF
TRBV27 CASSFGIAGTDTQYF
TRBV6-1 CASSEVSADTQYF
TRBV5-4 CASSLGGNPYEQYF
TRBV27 CASSATGNQPQHF
TRBV9 CASSVLGVTDTQYF
TRBV28 CASSSPREGIWNTEAFF
TRBV15 CATSRVMPSLGRGFQPQHF
TRBV2 CASRDRTNQPQHF
TRBV19 CASSKPTSGDQPQHF
TRBV10-3 CAISPQQGGLLWQYF
TRBV6-1 CASSDHSQETQYF
TRBV4-2 CASNWGGEGEAFF
TRBV27 CASSLVRRDNEQFF
TRBV7-9 CASSDRAYEQYF
TRBV28 CASSPYRDTLLGELFF
TRBV5-6 CASSLRGYEQYF
TRBV27 CASSATEPEAFF
TRBV5-6 CASSLNPEDRGLTEAFF
TRBV2 CASSEETGVSNSYEQYF
TRBV5-1 CASSLDRVSLAGSNEQFF
TRBV19 CASSSGTSLSDTQYF
TRBV29-1 CSVVSLYNEQFF
TRBV4-1 CASSQGDRASQPQHF
TRBV19 CASSLQPANYGYTF
TRBV14 CASSLTLDRPPYNEQFF
TRBV2 CASSEGESSYNEQFF
TRBV2 CASSESRPDLYEQYF
TRBV7-7 CASSLWDQETQYF